Sequencing of this T cell receptor (beta chain) was carried out in a study of cytomegalovirus exposure and HLA in healthy donors. In the study overall: Researchers previously reported finding 100 million or so unique TCR beta sequences from about 179 million T cells. The Caucasian-associated ancestry cluster contained 81% of the approximately 390 genotyped donors. General study points: For cytomegalovirus status, the classifier reportedly gave diagnoses with high specificity and sensitivity.

A note on this clone: Its antigen remains unknown.

PCR employed 60 Vbeta and 13 Jbeta primers. Generated by immunoSEQ multiplex PCR, the TCRdb table keeps only in-frame clones and is missing some. Altogether roughly 180,000 clones are present, nearly 80% being singletons, with the ten largest covering around 6%. The TCR comes from a woman aged 25 to 39 in good health and CMV-seropositive. Sequences were obtained from PBMCs.

The CDR3 region is CASSPTMGGTQYF. CDR3 in DNA: TGTGCCAGCAGTCCCACTATGGGGGGGACCCAGTACTTC. This chain links TRBV14 with TRBJ2-5; D is perhaps TRBD2 (6 bases). The CDR3 consists of 13 residues. Germline V gene lookup returns CDR1 SGHDN and CDR2 FVKESK. V was pared by 6 bases and J by 7 bases, with 15 bases between.